This TCR beta chain was observed in a study of spatial heterogeneity in lung cancer. In the study overall: Raw sequencing reads included, on average, more than eight appearances of each unique TCR and UMI combination.

The germline V gene encodes CDR1 MNHNY and CDR2 SVGAGI (reference sequence). This CDR3 is 14 amino acids long. V shed 2 bases and J shed 5 bases, with 13 bases lying between them. This clonotype was observed at least ten times. TCRdb processed the 5' RACE reads anew with MiXCR; each CDR3 protein has one entry. The sample includes 30,000 to 45,000 distinct CDR3 sequences, approximately 6.8% of them seen just once. This sample's time point: sample taken at primary tumor resection. The material was PBMCs, obtained at surgery. This TCR was recovered from a female donor with early-stage non-small cell lung cancer. This sequence joins TRBV6-6 and TRBJ2-7; D remains ambiguous. CDR3: CASSYGIVSDEQYF. CDR3 nucleotides: TGTGCCAGCAGTTACGGGATTGTGTCCGACGAGCAGTACTTC.